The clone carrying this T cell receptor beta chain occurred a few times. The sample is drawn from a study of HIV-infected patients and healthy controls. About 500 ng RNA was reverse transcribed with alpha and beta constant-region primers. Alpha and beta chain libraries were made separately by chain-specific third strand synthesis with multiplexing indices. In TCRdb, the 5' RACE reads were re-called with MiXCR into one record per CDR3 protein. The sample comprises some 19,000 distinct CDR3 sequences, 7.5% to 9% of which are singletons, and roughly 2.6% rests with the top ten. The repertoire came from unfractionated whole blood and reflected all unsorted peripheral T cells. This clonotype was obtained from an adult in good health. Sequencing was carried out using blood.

Written as DNA, the CDR3 is TGTGCCAGTAGAAGAAACAGGGCCCTGAACACTGAAGCTTTCTTT. Encoded protein: CASRRNRALNTEAFF. The V call is TRBV19, the J call TRBJ1-1; perhaps TRBD1 as D (6 bases). Germline V CDR1 and CDR2: LNHDA, SQIVND (reference sequence). Between the trimmed V and J ends, which lost 6 bases and 0 bases, there was a span of 14 bases. The CDR3 runs 15 residues.